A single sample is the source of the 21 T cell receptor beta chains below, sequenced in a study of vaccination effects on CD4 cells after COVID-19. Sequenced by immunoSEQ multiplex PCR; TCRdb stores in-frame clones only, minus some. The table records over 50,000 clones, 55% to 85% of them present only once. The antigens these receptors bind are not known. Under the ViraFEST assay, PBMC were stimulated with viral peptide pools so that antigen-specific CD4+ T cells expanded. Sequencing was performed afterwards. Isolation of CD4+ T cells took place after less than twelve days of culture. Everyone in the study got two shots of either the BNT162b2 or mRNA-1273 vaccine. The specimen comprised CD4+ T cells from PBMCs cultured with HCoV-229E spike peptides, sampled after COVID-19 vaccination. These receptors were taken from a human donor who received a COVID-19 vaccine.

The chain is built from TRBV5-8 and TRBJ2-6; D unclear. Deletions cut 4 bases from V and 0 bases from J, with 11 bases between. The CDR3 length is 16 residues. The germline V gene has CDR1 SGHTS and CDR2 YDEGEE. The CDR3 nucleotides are TGTGCCAGCAGCCCTCCTAGAGACTCTGGGGCCAACGTCCTGACTTTC. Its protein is CASSPPRDSGANVLTF.

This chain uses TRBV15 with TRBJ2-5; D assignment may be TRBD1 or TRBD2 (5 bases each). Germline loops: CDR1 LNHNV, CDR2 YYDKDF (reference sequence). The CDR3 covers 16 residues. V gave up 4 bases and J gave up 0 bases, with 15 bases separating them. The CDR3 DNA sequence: TGTGCCACCAGCATCGTTCCCGGGGCGAACCAAGAGACCCAGTACTTC. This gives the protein CATSIVPGANQETQYF. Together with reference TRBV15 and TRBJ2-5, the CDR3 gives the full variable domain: DAMVIQNPRYQVTQFGKPVTLSCSQTLNHNVMYWYQQKSSQAPKLLFHYYDKDFNNEADTPDNFQSRRPNTSFCFLDIRSPGLGDTAMYLCATSIVPGANQETQYFGPGTRLLVL.

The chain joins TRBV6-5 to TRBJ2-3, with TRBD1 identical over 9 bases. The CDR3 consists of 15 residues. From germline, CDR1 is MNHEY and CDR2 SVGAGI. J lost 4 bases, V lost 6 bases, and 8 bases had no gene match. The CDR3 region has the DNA TGTGCCAGCAGGGCCCGGGACAGGGTGGCAGATACGCAGTATTTT. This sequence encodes CASRARDRVADTQYF.

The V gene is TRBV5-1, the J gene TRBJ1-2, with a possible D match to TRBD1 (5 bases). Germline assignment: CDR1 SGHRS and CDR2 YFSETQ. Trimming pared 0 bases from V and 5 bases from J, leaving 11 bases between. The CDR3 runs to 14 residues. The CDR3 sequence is CASSLDRSSYGYTF. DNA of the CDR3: TGCGCCAGCAGCTTGGACAGGTCCTCATATGGCTACACCTTC. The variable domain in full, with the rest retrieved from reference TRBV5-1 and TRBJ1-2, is KAGVTQTPRYLIKTRGQQVTLSCSPISGHRSVSWYQQTPGQGLQFLFEYFSETQRNKGNFPGRFSGRQFSNSRSEMNVSTLELGDSALYLCASSLDRSSYGYTFGSGTRLTVV.

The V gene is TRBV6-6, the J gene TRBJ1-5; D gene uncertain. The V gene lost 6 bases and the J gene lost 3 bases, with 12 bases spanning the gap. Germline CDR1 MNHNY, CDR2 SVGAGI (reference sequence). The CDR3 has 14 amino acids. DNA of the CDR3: TGTGCCAGCAGCCCAGGACGGTCCAATCAGCCCCAGCATTTT. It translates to CASSPGRSNQPQHF.

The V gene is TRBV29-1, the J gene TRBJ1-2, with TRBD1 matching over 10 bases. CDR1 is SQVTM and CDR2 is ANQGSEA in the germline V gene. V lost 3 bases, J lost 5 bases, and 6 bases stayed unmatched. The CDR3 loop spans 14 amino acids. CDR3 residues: CSVDGRTGGYGYTF. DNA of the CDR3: TGCAGCGTTGACGGGAGGACAGGGGGTTATGGCTACACCTTC.

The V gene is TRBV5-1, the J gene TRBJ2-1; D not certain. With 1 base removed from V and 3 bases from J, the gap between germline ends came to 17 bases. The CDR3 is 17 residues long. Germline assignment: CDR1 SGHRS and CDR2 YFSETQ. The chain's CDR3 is CASSLSTPPTIYNEQFF. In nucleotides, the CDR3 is TGCGCCAGCAGCTTGAGTACTCCACCAACGATCTACAATGAGCAGTTCTTC.

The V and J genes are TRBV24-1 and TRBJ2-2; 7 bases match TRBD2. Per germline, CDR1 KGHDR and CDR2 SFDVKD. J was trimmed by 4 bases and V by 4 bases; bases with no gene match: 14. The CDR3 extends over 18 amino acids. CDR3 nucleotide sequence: TGTGCCACCAGTGACCCCTCCGGGGGGAGGTCGGGCACCGGGGAGCTGTTTTTT. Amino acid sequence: CATSDPSGGRSGTGELFF.

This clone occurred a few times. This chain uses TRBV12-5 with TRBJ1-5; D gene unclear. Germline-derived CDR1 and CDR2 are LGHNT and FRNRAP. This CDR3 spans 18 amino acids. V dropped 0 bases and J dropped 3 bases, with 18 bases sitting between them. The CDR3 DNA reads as TGTGCTAGTGGTTTGGTAAAAGATGGGGAACAAGTCAATCAGCCCCAGCATTTT. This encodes CASGLVKDGEQVNQPQHF.

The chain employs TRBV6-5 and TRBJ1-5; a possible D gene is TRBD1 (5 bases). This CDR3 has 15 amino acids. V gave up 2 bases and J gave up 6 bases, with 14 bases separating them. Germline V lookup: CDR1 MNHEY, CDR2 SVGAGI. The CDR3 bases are TGTGCCAGCAGTTACGATATCGGGGGTGGTCAGCCCCAGCATTTT. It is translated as CASSYDIGGGQPQHF.

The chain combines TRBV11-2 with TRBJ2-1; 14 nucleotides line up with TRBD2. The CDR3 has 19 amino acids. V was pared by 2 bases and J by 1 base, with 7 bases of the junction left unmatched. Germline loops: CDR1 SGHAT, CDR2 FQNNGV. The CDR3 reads CASSLRTSGGIRSYNEQFF. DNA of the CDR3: TGTGCCAGCAGCTTAAGGACTAGCGGGGGGATTCGATCCTACAATGAGCAGTTCTTC.

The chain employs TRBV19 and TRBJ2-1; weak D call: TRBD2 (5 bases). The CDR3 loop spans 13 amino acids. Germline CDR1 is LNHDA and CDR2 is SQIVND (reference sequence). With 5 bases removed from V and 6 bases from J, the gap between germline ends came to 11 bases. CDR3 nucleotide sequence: TGTGCCAGTAGTCGGGATCACCCCAATGAGCAGTTCTTC. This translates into CASSRDHPNEQFF.

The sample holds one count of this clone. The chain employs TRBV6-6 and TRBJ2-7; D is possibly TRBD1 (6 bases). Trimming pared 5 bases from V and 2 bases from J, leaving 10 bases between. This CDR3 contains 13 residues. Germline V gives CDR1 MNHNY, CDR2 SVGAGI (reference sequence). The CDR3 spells CASSQYRAYEQYV. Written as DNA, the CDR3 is TGTGCCAGCAGTCAATACAGGGCCTACGAGCAGTACGTC.

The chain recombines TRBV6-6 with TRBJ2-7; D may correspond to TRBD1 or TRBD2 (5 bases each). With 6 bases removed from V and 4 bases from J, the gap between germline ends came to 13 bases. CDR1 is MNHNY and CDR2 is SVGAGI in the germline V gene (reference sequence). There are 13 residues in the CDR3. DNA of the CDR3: TGTGCCAGCAGCCCGAGGGGTAGATACGAGCAGTACGTC. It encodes CASSPRGRYEQYV.

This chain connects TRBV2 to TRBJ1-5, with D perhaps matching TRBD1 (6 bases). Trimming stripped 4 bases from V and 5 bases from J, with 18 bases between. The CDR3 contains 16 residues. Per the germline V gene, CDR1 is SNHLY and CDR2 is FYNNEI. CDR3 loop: CASSAQGLGGYQPQHF. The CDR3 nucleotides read TGTGCCAGCAGTGCCCAGGGGCTGGGGGGGTATCAGCCCCAGCATTTT.

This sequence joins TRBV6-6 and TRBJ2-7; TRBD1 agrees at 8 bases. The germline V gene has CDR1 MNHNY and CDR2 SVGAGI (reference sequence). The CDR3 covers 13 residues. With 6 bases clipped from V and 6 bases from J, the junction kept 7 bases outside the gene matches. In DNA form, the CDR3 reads TGTGCCAGCAGAGGACAGGGCGGTCCCGAGCAGTACGTC. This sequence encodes CASRGQGGPEQYV.

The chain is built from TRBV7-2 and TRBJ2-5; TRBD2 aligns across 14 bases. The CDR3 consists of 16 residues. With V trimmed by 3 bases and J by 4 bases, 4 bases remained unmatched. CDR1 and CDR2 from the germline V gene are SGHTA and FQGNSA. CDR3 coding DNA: TGTGCCAGCAGCTTGGGGACTAGCGGGGGAGGAGAGACCCAGTACTTC. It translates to CASSLGTSGGGETQYF.

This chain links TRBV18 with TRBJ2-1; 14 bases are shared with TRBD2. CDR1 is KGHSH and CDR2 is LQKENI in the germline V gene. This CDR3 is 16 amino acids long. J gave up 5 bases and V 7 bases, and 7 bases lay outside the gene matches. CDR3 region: CASLPGLAGANNEQFF. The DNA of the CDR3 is TGTGCCAGCTTGCCGGGACTAGCGGGGGCGAACAATGAGCAGTTCTTC.

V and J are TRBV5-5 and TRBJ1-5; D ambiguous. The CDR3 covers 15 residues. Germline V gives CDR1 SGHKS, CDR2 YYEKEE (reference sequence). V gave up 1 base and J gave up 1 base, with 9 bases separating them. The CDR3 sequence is CASSLYEQSNQPQHF. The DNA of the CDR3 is TGTGCCAGCAGCTTGTACGAACAGAGCAATCAGCCCCAGCATTTT.

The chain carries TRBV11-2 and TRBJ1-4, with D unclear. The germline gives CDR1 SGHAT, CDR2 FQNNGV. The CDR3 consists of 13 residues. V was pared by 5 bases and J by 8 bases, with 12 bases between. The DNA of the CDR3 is TGTGCCAGCAGCCCGGGCGTCGGGGAAAAACTGTTTTTT. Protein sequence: CASSPGVGEKLFF.

The CDR3 DNA reads TGCGCCAGCAGCTTACTAAGCGGCTCCTACAATGAGCAGTTCTTC. It codes for CASSLLSGSYNEQFF. The chain has TRBV5-1 and TRBJ2-1, with D possibly being TRBD2 (5 bases). The CDR3 length is 15 residues. CDR1 and CDR2 from the germline V gene are SGHRS and YFSETQ. The V gene lost 2 bases and the J gene lost 0 bases, with 9 bases spanning the gap.